Below are 27 T cell receptor beta chains sequenced from a single sample in a study of CD8 T cells in Susac syndrome. Random hexamers served to reverse transcribe roughly 0.5 to 1 ug RNA. Each CDR3 protein is one row after TCRdb ran MiXCR on the immunoSEQ multiplex PCR reads. The top ten hold approximately 0.22% of the sample, which has about 120,000 distinct CDR3 sequences, about 94% seen once. Sequencing was carried out using CD8+ T cells from PBMCs. Receptors originate from a human donor with Susac syndrome.

V and J are TRBV7-9 and TRBJ1-1; no clear D gene. Germline V CDR1 and CDR2: SEHNR, FQNEAQ (reference sequence). V lost 7 bases and J lost 0, with 9 bases in between. The CDR3 totals 13 residues. The CDR3 sequence: CASILGMNTEAFF. As DNA, the CDR3 is TGTGCCAGCATCCTAGGGATGAACACTGAAGCTTTCTTT. Using reference TRBV7-9 and TRBJ1-1 for the parts outside the CDR3, the full variable domain is DTGVSQNPRHKITKRGQNVTFRCDPISEHNRLYWYRQTLGQGPEFLTYFQNEAQLEKSRLLSDRFSAERPKGSFSTLEIQRTEQGDSAMYLCASILGMNTEAFFGQGTRLTVV.

This clonotype has a single count. CDR3 amino acids: CASSQLPGYEQYF. In nucleotides, the CDR3 is TGTGCCAGCAGCCAATTACCTGGATACGAGCAGTACTTC. V gene TRBV3-1 combines with J gene TRBJ2-7; D is ambiguous. Germline values: CDR1 LGHDT, CDR2 YNNKEL (reference sequence). The CDR3 runs 13 residues. Trimming pared 2 bases from V and 4 bases from J, leaving 9 bases between.

This clonotype was detected only once. This rearrangement joins TRBV7-2 to TRBJ2-7; D gene unclear. Trimming took off 2 bases at V and 3 bases at J, with 11 bases between the two ends. There are 14 residues in the CDR3. The germline V gene has CDR1 SGHTA and CDR2 FQGNSA. DNA of the CDR3: TGTGCCAGCAGCTTACGCGACACCTACTACGAGCAGTACTTC. It yields the protein CASSLRDTYYEQYF.

The genes are TRBV6-5 and TRBJ2-2; D gene uncertain. The CDR3 length is 13 residues. V dropped 2 bases and J dropped 9 bases, with 10 bases sitting between them. From germline, CDR1 is MNHEY and CDR2 SVGAGI. The CDR3: CASSYGRTRELFF. Written as DNA, the CDR3 is TGTGCCAGCAGTTACGGGCGGACGAGGGAGCTGTTTTTT.

This sequence joins TRBV7-9 and TRBJ2-7; either TRBD1 or TRBD2 may supply D (5 bases each). V lost 10 bases to trimming and J lost 1 base, with 14 bases between them. Germline CDR1 and CDR2: SEHNR and FQNEAQ (reference sequence). The CDR3 has 13 residues. CDR3 amino acids: CATDGTASYEQYF. Here the CDR3 DNA reads TGTGCCACCGACGGGACGGCGTCCTACGAGCAGTACTTC. The variable domain in full, completed from reference TRBV7-9 and TRBJ2-7, reads DTGVSQNPRHKITKRGQNVTFRCDPISEHNRLYWYRQTLGQGPEFLTYFQNEAQLEKSRLLSDRFSAERPKGSFSTLEIQRTEQGDSAMYLCATDGTASYEQYFGPGTRLTVT.

This clonotype was seen once. The chain carries TRBV4-1 and TRBJ2-7; tentatively, D is TRBD1 (6 bases). Germline V gene lookup returns CDR1 MGHRA and CDR2 YSYEKL. The length of the CDR3 is 15 residues. Trimming removed 4 bases at V and 4 bases at J, with 17 bases between. The CDR3 DNA follows: TGCGCCAGCAGCCCCTCAGGGGTGGGGGCTTACGAGCAGTACTTC. Its protein product is CASSPSGVGAYEQYF.

This clonotype has just one count. The genes are TRBV30 and TRBJ1-1; D is uncertain. Germline V lookup: CDR1 GTSNPN, CDR2 SVGIG (reference sequence). V lost 0 bases and J lost 0, with 11 bases in between. The CDR3 runs to 15 residues. CDR3 in DNA: TGTGCCTGGAGTGTACGGTCCACCATGAACACTGAAGCTTTCTTT. Amino acids: CAWSVRSTMNTEAFF.

Only one count was recorded for this clonotype. This rearrangement joins TRBV12-3 or TRBV12-4 to TRBJ2-4; possibly TRBD1 or TRBD2 for D (5 bases each). V lost 3 bases, J lost 9 bases, and 9 bases lay in between. This CDR3 region has 12 residues. DNA for the CDR3: TGTGCCAGCAGTTTGGCAGGGAGCATTCAGTACTTC. It codes for CASSLAGSIQYF.

In this sample, this clonotype turned up once. The chain couples TRBV20-1 to TRBJ2-1, with D maybe TRBD1 (6 bases). Germline-derived CDR1 and CDR2 are DFQATT and SNEGSKA (reference sequence). The CDR3 runs 13 residues. V was shortened by 5 bases and J by 4 bases, with 12 bases between the two germline ends. Here the CDR3 reads CSAQTGPYNEQFF. The CDR3 bases are TGCAGTGCTCAGACAGGACCTTACAATGAGCAGTTCTTC.

J is TRBJ2-7 and V is TRBV20-1, with D perhaps given as TRBD1 or TRBD2 (5 bases each). Trimming removed 2 bases from V and 6 bases from J, with 8 bases in between. Germline V CDR1 and CDR2: DFQATT, SNEGSKA (reference sequence). There are 11 residues in the CDR3. This chain's CDR3 is CSARRGIEQYF. The DNA for the CDR3 is TGCAGTGCTAGACGGGGCATCGAGCAGTACTTC.

V and J are TRBV5-1 and TRBJ2-4; D not certain. The CDR3 spans 13 residues. The ends were cut back, 0 bases at V and 7 bases at J, with 8 bases in the middle. CDR1 SGHRS and CDR2 YFSETQ come from the germline V gene. The CDR3: CASSLDSMNIQYF. CDR3 in DNA: TGCGCCAGCAGCTTGGACAGCATGAACATTCAGTACTTC.

The rearrangement joins TRBV6-6 to TRBJ1-1, with D tentatively TRBD1 (5 bases). Germline-derived CDR1 and CDR2 are MNHNY and SVGAGI (reference sequence). Trimming left V 7 bases short and J 5 bases short, with 17 bases between. The CDR3 spans 14 residues. CDR3 sequence: CASTTGEIGTEAFF. The DNA of the CDR3 is TGTGCCAGCACCACGGGGGAGATTGGAACTGAAGCTTTCTTT.

The V call is TRBV27, the J call TRBJ2-5; D may be TRBD1 or TRBD2 (6 bases each). V shed 3 bases and J shed 5 bases, with 13 bases lying between them. This CDR3 has 14 amino acids. The germline gives CDR1 MNHEY, CDR2 SMNVEV (reference sequence). The CDR3 region has the DNA TGTGCCAGCAGTTTCTTGGGGGGCGGCGAGACCCAGTACTTC. This translates into CASSFLGGGETQYF.

The chain employs TRBV7-2 and TRBJ2-3, with D maybe TRBD2 (7 bases). Germline values: CDR1 SGHTA, CDR2 FQGNSA. This CDR3 comprises 15 residues. The germline V and J ends were trimmed by 5 bases and 6 bases, with 18 bases remaining between them. The CDR3 DNA follows: TGTGCCAGCAGCCGTTATGGGGGGGGCGGGGATACGCAGTATTTT. As protein: CASSRYGGGGDTQYF.

The chain is built from TRBV27 and TRBJ2-2; D ambiguous. V lost 5 bases, J lost 5 bases, and 12 bases lay in between. The germline gives CDR1 MNHEY, CDR2 SMNVEV (reference sequence). CDR3 length equals 14 residues. The CDR3 nucleotides read TGTGCCAGCAGTATACGGGCCGGGACCGGGGAGCTGTTTTTT. This sequence encodes CASSIRAGTGELFF.

This chain joins TRBV4-1 and TRBJ2-3, with D uncertain. CDR3 length equals 13 residues. V lost 4 bases to trimming and J lost 6 bases, with 11 bases between them. In germline, CDR1 is MGHRA, CDR2 YSYEKL. CDR3 amino acids: CASSLQTEDTQYF. The CDR3 DNA is TGCGCCAGCAGCCTACAAACTGAGGATACGCAGTATTTT.

The rearrangement uses TRBV18 and TRBJ2-3; 9 bases fit TRBD2. The V segment lost 3 bases and the J segment 4 bases; nucleotides outside the gene matches: 8. This CDR3 is 16 amino acids long. Germline CDR1 reads KGHSH; CDR2 reads LQKENI. CDR3 sequence: CASSPTGSGSADTQYF. The CDR3, as DNA: TGTGCCAGCTCACCGACGGGTAGCGGGAGCGCAGATACGCAGTATTTT.

This clonotype occurred once. The chain links TRBV12-3 or TRBV12-4 to TRBJ2-7; no clear D. The germline V and J ends were trimmed by 6 bases and 2 bases, with 11 bases remaining between them. This CDR3 has 13 amino acids. The CDR3 reads CASRPGHTYEQYF. The CDR3 coding sequence is TGTGCCAGCAGACCGGGCCATACCTACGAGCAGTACTTC.

In this sample, this clonotype turned up once. The V call is TRBV7-2, the J call TRBJ2-2, with D uncertain. The CDR3 consists of 14 residues. Looked up from germline, CDR1 is SGHTA and CDR2 is FQGNSA. Trimming stripped 1 base from V and 1 base from J, with 4 bases between. The CDR3 spells CASSLGRNTGELFF. The CDR3 DNA is TGTGCCAGCAGCTTAGGAAGGAACACCGGGGAGCTGTTTTTT. Using reference TRBV7-2 and TRBJ2-2 for the parts outside the CDR3, the full variable domain is GAGVSQSPSNKVTEKGKDVELRCDPISGHTALYWYRQSLGQGLEFLIYFQGNSAPDKSGLPSDRFSAERTGGSVSTLTIQRTQQEDSAVYLCASSLGRNTGELFFGEGSRLTVL.

The V gene is TRBV6-5, the J gene TRBJ2-2, with 7 bases lining up with TRBD1. V was clipped by 3 bases and J by 0 bases; unmatched bases: 4. Germline V gene lookup returns CDR1 MNHEY and CDR2 SVGAGI. The CDR3 has 16 residues. CDR3 sequence (DNA): TGTGCCAGCAGTTATGAGGGGACAGCGAACACCGGGGAGCTGTTTTTT. Encoded protein: CASSYEGTANTGELFF.

The chain couples TRBV4-1 to TRBJ1-5; possibly TRBD1 for D (5 bases). There are 16 residues in the CDR3. Trimming took 4 bases from V and 4 from J, leaving 17 bases between them. Germline CDR1 is MGHRA and CDR2 is YSYEKL. CDR3 in amino acids: CASSPAGGHANQPQHF. Here the CDR3 DNA reads TGCGCCAGCAGCCCGGCGGGAGGACATGCTAATCAGCCCCAGCATTTT.

This chain uses TRBV27 with TRBJ2-2; 8 nucleotides agree with TRBD1. The germline CDR1 and CDR2 sequences are MNHEY and SMNVEV (reference sequence). The trim removed 2 bases at V and 3 bases at J, leaving 5 bases unmatched. This CDR3 comprises 16 residues. The CDR3 region has the DNA TGTGCCAGCAGTTTAAAGACAGGGGTTTACACCGGGGAGCTGTTTTTT. Translated: CASSLKTGVYTGELFF.

The chain recombines TRBV7-3 with TRBJ2-3; D perhaps matches TRBD2 (7 bases). CDR3 length equals 14 residues. V was clipped by 6 bases and J by 2 bases, with 12 bases between them. Germline CDR1 and CDR2: SGHTA and FQGTGA. The CDR3 DNA reads as TGTGCCAGCAGGAAGGGGGGGAACACAGATACGCAGTATTTT. Amino acid sequence: CASRKGGNTDTQYF. Drawing the rest from reference TRBV7-3 and TRBJ2-3, the complete variable domain is GAGVSQTPSNKVTEKGKYVELRCDPISGHTALYWYRQSLGQGPEFLIYFQGTGAADDSGLPNDRFFAVRPEGSVSTLKIQRTERGDSAVYLCASRKGGNTDTQYFGPGTRLTVL.

V is TRBV5-6 and J is TRBJ1-2; perhaps TRBD1 as D (6 bases). Germline-derived CDR1 and CDR2 are SGHDT and YYEEEE. This CDR3 has 14 amino acids. The V end lost 4 bases, the J end lost 4 bases, and 14 bases lay between the germline ends. The CDR3 nucleotides are TGTGCCAGCAGCCCCGGGACACTCTTCTATGGCTACACCTTC. The encoded protein is CASSPGTLFYGYTF.

This chain links TRBV3-1 with TRBJ1-2; D possibly corresponds to TRBD1 (5 bases). The germline V gene encodes CDR1 LGHDT and CDR2 YNNKEL (reference sequence). The V end was cut by 1 base, the J end by 3 bases, with 9 bases between. This CDR3 has 14 residues. CDR3 in amino acids: CASSQGGGDYGYTF. CDR3 DNA: TGTGCCAGCAGCCAAGGGGGGGGAGACTATGGCTACACCTTC.

This sequence joins TRBV6-4 and TRBJ2-2; TRBD2 aligns across 7 bases. This CDR3 has 16 residues. After removal of 3 bases from V and 3 bases from J, the junction contained 7 bases not matched to a gene. Looked up from germline, CDR1 is MRHNA and CDR2 is SNTAGT. The CDR3 region is CASSDGQAGDTGELFF. For the CDR3, the DNA is TGTGCCAGCAGTGATGGGCAGGCGGGAGACACCGGGGAGCTGTTTTTT.

CDR3 residues: CASSLRSGVSTDTQYF. The DNA for the CDR3 is TGTGCCAGCAGTTTGCGTTCTGGCGTTAGCACAGATACGCAGTATTTT. The chain couples TRBV12-3 or TRBV12-4 to TRBJ2-3; D not resolved. CDR3 length equals 16 residues. Between the trimmed V and J ends, which lost 3 bases and 0 bases, there was a span of 13 bases.